This T cell receptor (beta chain) was captured in a study of T cells after posttransplantation cyclophosphamide. Profiled with immunoSEQ multiplex PCR; TCRdb holds only in-frame clones, not every one. The record shows 30,000 to 40,000 clones for this sample, with no singletons present. Regarding the study as a whole: Blood and skin or GI T cell repertoires showed limited TRB overlap. Donor-recipient repertoire similarity was low at 1-2 months, rising over year one.

Concerning this clone itself: Its antigen is undetermined.

The receptor's source is a man aged 45-65 years in good health, CMV-negative, and a related stem cell transplant donor. The sequenced sample consisted of PBMCs.

The CDR3 region has the DNA TGCGCCAGCAGCCCCCGCGCCGCAAGGACTAGCGGGAGCACAGATACGCAGTATTTT. This translates into CASSPRAARTSGSTDTQYF. This chain uses TRBV4-1 with TRBJ2-3, with TRBD2 matching over 11 bases. This CDR3 comprises 19 residues. Trimming took 4 bases from V and 0 from J; bases not matched to a gene: 12. Germline assignment: CDR1 MGHRA and CDR2 YSYEKL.